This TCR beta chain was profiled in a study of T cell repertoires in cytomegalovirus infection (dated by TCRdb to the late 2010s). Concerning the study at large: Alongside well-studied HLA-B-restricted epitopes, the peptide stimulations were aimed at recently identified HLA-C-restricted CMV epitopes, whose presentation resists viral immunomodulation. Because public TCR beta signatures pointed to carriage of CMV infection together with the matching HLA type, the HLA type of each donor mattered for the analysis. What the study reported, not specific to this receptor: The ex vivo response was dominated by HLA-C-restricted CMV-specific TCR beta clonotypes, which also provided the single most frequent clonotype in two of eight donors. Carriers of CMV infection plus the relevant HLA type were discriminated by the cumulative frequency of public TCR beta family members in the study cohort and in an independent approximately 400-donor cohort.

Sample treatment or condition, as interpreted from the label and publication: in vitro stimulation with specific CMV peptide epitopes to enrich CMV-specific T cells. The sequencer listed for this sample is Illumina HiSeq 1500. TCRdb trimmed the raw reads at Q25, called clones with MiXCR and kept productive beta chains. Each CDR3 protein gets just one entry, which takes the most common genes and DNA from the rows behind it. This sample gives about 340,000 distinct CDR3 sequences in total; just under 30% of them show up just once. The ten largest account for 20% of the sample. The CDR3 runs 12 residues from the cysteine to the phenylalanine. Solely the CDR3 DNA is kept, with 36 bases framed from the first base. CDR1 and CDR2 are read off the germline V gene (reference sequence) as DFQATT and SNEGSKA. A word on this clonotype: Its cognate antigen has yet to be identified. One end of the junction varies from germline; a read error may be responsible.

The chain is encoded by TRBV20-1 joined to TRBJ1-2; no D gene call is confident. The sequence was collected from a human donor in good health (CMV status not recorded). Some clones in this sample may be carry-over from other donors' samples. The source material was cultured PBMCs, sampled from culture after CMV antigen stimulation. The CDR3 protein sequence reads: CSTRVADYGYTF. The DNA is TGCAGTACTAGGGTAGCAGACTATGGCTACACCTTC.